This passage covers 25 T cell receptor beta chains from one sample sequenced in a study of cytomegalovirus exposure and HLA in healthy donors. PCR employed 60 Vbeta and 13 Jbeta primers. Clones were read by immunoSEQ multiplex PCR, and TCRdb kept only the in-frame ones, dropping some. The table has 75,000 to 95,000 clones, about 66% seen once. Material for sequencing was PBMCs. Receptors were obtained from a woman between 45 and 65 years old in good health and CMV-seropositive.

In this sample, this clone turned up once. The genes are TRBV29-1 and TRBJ2-1; a weak D match, TRBD2 (5 bases). The V end was cut by 5 bases, the J end by 0 bases, with 14 bases between. Germline V CDR1 and CDR2: SQVTM, ANQGSEA. The CDR3 has 15 amino acids. The CDR3 loop reads CSVYERRPSYNEQFF. CDR3 bases: TGCAGCGTTTATGAGCGGAGACCCTCCTACAATGAGCAGTTCTTC.

The chain has TRBV6-6 and TRBJ1-5, with D perhaps matching TRBD1 (5 bases). This CDR3 spans 14 amino acids. V dropped 0 bases and J dropped 7 bases, with 10 bases sitting between them. Germline-derived CDR1 and CDR2 are MNHNY and SVGAGI (reference sequence). Written as DNA, the CDR3 is TGTGCCAGCAGTTACTCGATGGACAAGCAGCCCCAGCATTTT. Its protein is CASSYSMDKQPQHF.

This rearrangement joins TRBV7-6 to TRBJ1-1, with D perhaps matching TRBD1 (5 bases). V gave up 1 base and J gave up 1 base, with 10 bases separating them. This CDR3 is 15 amino acids long. Looked up from germline, CDR1 is SGHVS and CDR2 is FNYEAQ. The CDR3 spells CASSLVVGGNTEAFF. CDR3 DNA: TGTGCCAGCAGCTTAGTGGTGGGGGGGAACACTGAAGCTTTCTTT.

This clone has more than one count but fewer than ten. V and J are TRBV5-1 and TRBJ1-2; a possible D gene is TRBD1 (5 bases). Germline loops: CDR1 SGHRS, CDR2 YFSETQ. This CDR3 is 15 amino acids long. Trimming shortened V by 0 bases and J by 8 bases, and 17 bases separated the two germline ends. The CDR3, as DNA: TGCGCCAGCAGCTTGGCGGGGCAGATCGGAGGGGGCTACACCTTC. It codes for CASSLAGQIGGGYTF.

This clone has a single count. The V gene is TRBV9, the J gene TRBJ1-1; 7 positions match TRBD1. J gave up 1 base and V 0 bases, and 0 bases lay outside the gene matches. The CDR3 has 14 amino acids. Germline loops: CDR1 SGDLS, CDR2 YYNGEE. The CDR3 nucleotides are TGTGCCAGCAGCGTAGCAGGGGGGAACACTGAAGCTTTCTTT. Its protein product is CASSVAGGNTEAFF.

The V and J genes are TRBV10-1 and TRBJ1-5, with a weak D call TRBD1 (6 bases). The CDR3 loop spans 15 amino acids. V was trimmed by 6 bases and J by 3 bases, leaving 15 bases between them. Germline CDR1 WNHNN, CDR2 SYGVQD (reference sequence). In DNA, the CDR3 is TGCGCCAGCAGCAACGGACAGTTTGCCAATCAGCCCCAGCATTTT. It codes for CASSNGQFANQPQHF.

This sequence joins TRBV28 and TRBJ2-2; 11 bases line up with TRBD1. Per the germline V gene, CDR1 is MDHEN and CDR2 is SYDVKM. J was trimmed by 4 bases and V by 2 bases; bases with no gene match: 3. This CDR3 contains 16 residues. CDR3 bases: TGTGCCAGCAGTTTAGGGGGACAGGGGGGCACCGGGGAGCTGTTTTTT. It codes for CASSLGGQGGTGELFF.

The J gene is TRBJ2-7, the V gene TRBV6-1; 11 nucleotides match TRBD1. This CDR3 region has 14 residues. CDR1 and CDR2 (germline): MNHNS, SASEGT. The V and J ends lost 7 bases and 4 bases, in that order; junction bases with no gene match: 6. CDR3 sequence: CASNLDRGRYEQYF. In nucleotides, the CDR3 is TGTGCCAGCAACCTGGACAGGGGGCGATACGAGCAGTACTTC.

This clone was recorded a few times. The J gene is TRBJ1-4, the V gene TRBV2; 7 nucleotides agree with TRBD1. This CDR3 contains 14 residues. Per the germline V gene, CDR1 is SNHLY and CDR2 is FYNNEI. The V gene end was trimmed by 6 bases and the J gene end by 5 bases; junction bases not matched to a gene: 6. As DNA, the CDR3 is TGTGCCAGCAGGGGGGACAGATTAAATGAAAAACTGTTTTTT. This sequence encodes CASRGDRLNEKLFF.

The rearrangement links TRBV29-1 to TRBJ2-1, with TRBD1 identical over 8 bases. Germline trimming cut 4 bases from V and 9 bases from J; bases unmatched to any gene: 11. Germline CDR1 reads SQVTM; CDR2 reads ANQGSEA. The CDR3 spans 14 residues. This CDR3 is CSVVRTGSSLEQFF. The CDR3 DNA follows: TGCAGCGTTGTACGGACAGGGTCCTCTCTTGAGCAGTTCTTC.

The chain is built from TRBV7-9 and TRBJ1-2; 8 bases line up with TRBD1. Germline loops: CDR1 SEHNR, CDR2 FQNEAQ (reference sequence). V lost 4 bases, J lost 4 bases, and 8 bases stayed unmatched. The CDR3 is made up of 15 amino acids. CDR3 sequence reads: CASSSPEGTGYGYTF. CDR3 DNA: TGTGCCAGCAGCTCCCCGGAGGGGACAGGCTATGGCTACACCTTC.

The rearrangement joins TRBV5-6 to TRBJ1-2; tentative D call: TRBD1 (5 bases). V was shortened by 0 bases and J by 4 bases, with 7 bases between the two germline ends. Germline CDR1 reads SGHDT; CDR2 reads YYEEEE. This CDR3 is 13 amino acids long. The CDR3, as DNA: TGTGCCAGCAGCTTGGAAGGGGCCTATGGCTACACCTTC. Encoded protein: CASSLEGAYGYTF.

This clone was seen more than once but under ten times. Other DNA sequences from this sample encode an identical CDR3 as well. V gene TRBV19 combines with J gene TRBJ1-5, with D hard to call. V lost 3 bases and J 0 bases, leaving 9 bases between the germline ends. CDR1 LNHDA and CDR2 SQIVND come from the germline V gene (reference sequence). This CDR3 is 15 amino acids long. CDR3 DNA: TGTGCCAGTAGTATCGGCGGCTATAGCAATCAGCCCCAGCATTTT. Its protein is CASSIGGYSNQPQHF.

This rearrangement joins TRBV4-1 to TRBJ1-2, with no clear D. Germline assignment: CDR1 MGHRA and CDR2 YSYEKL. The germline V and J ends were trimmed by 0 bases and 4 bases, with 12 bases remaining between them. This CDR3 has 15 residues. The CDR3 here is CASSQDHPQRYGYTF. CDR3 sequence (DNA): TGCGCCAGCAGCCAAGATCACCCCCAGCGCTATGGCTACACCTTC.

The chain uses TRBV7-8 and TRBJ1-1, with 7 bases that match TRBD1. The CDR3 loop spans 15 amino acids. Germline CDR1 is SGHVS and CDR2 is FQNEAQ. V lost 6 bases to trimming and J lost 0 bases; unmatched junction nucleotides: 7. The CDR3 loop reads CASSGMGQMNTEAFF. The DNA for the CDR3 is TGTGCCAGCAGTGGCATGGGACAGATGAACACTGAAGCTTTCTTT.

Remarks on this clone: The same CDR3 arises from other DNA sequences in this sample as well. The chain has TRBV7-2 and TRBJ1-1; a weak D match, TRBD1 (6 bases). Germline CDR1 SGHTA, CDR2 FQGNSA. The CDR3 has 14 amino acids. V lost 4 bases to trimming and J lost 5 bases, with 14 bases between them. CDR3 nucleotides: TGTGCCAGCAGCTCGAACAGGGTAGGGACTGAAGCTTTCTTT. Translation gives CASSSNRVGTEAFF. Combining the CDR3 with reference TRBV7-2 and TRBJ1-1 gives the whole variable domain GAGVSQSPSNKVTEKGKDVELRCDPISGHTALYWYRQSLGQGLEFLIYFQGNSAPDKSGLPSDRFSAERTGGSVSTLTIQRTQQEDSAVYLCASSSNRVGTEAFFGQGTRLTVV.

There are a few counts of this clone. This chain links TRBV27 with TRBJ2-3; maybe TRBD2 (5 bases). The CDR3 length is 16 residues. Trimming stripped 4 bases from V and 3 bases from J, with 17 bases between. Germline CDR1 is MNHEY and CDR2 is SMNVEV (reference sequence). The CDR3 is CASSWSEGERTDTQYF. DNA of the CDR3: TGTGCCAGCAGTTGGAGCGAGGGTGAAAGAACAGATACGCAGTATTTT.

The gene calls are TRBV28 and TRBJ1-5; D unresolved. The ends were cut back, 5 bases at V and 8 bases at J, with 13 bases in the middle. Germline CDR1 reads MDHEN; CDR2 reads SYDVKM. The CDR3 contains 13 residues. CDR3 in amino acids: CASSVGVLKPQHF. The CDR3 region has the DNA TGTGCCAGCAGTGTCGGAGTGTTGAAGCCCCAGCATTTT.

The chain joins TRBV6-1 to TRBJ1-2, with D maybe TRBD1 (5 bases). This CDR3 is 16 amino acids long. Germline CDR1 reads MNHNS; CDR2 reads SASEGT. V was pared by 1 base and J by 10 bases, with 22 bases between. In DNA form, the CDR3 reads TGTGCCAGCAGTGAAGGTGGCTATCTCGGGGGATGGGACTACACCTTC. The encoded protein is CASSEGGYLGGWDYTF.

The chain recombines TRBV27 with TRBJ1-4; D unclear. The CDR3 spans 14 residues. CDR1 and CDR2 (germline): MNHEY, SMNVEV (reference sequence). V lost 5 bases and J lost 10, with 17 bases in between. The CDR3 loop is CASSIGPAGGKLFF. The CDR3 region has the DNA TGTGCCAGCAGTATCGGACCGGCTGGAGGAAAACTGTTTTTT.

This clone turned up a few times. This chain connects TRBV6-5 to TRBJ2-5; 7 bases match TRBD2. Looked up from germline, CDR1 is MNHEY and CDR2 is SVGAGI. V lost 8 bases, J lost 1 base, and 10 bases stayed unmatched. The CDR3 length is 15 residues. The CDR3 spells CASSQWGGVQETQYF. Here the CDR3 DNA reads TGTGCCAGCTCTCAATGGGGGGGGGTCCAAGAGACCCAGTACTTC.

V and J are TRBV6-1 and TRBJ1-2, with 10 bases lining up with TRBD1. The CDR3 has 15 residues. The V gene's germline CDR1 is MNHNS and CDR2 SASEGT. V gave up 11 bases and J gave up 6 bases; unmatched junction bases: 15. CDR3 coding DNA: TGTGCCTGCCGGGACAGGGGTAATCTAAAAAATGGCTACACCTTC. Protein product: CACRDRGNLKNGYTF.

The chain joins TRBV6-4 to TRBJ2-5; 7 bases agree with TRBD1. Germline lookup yields CDR1 MRHNA and CDR2 SNTAGT. CDR3 length: 15 amino acids. V shed 0 bases and J 1 base; nucleotides not matched to a gene: 2. This chain's CDR3 is CASSDSRQGQETQYF. The CDR3 nucleotides read TGTGCCAGCAGTGACTCACGACAGGGCCAAGAGACCCAGTACTTC.

This clone was seen a single time. The rearrangement links TRBV5-6 to TRBJ2-3; TRBD1 agrees at 10 bases. V lost 3 bases to trimming and J lost 4 bases; unmatched junction nucleotides: 11. Germline V gives CDR1 SGHDT, CDR2 YYEEEE. This CDR3 spans 17 amino acids. CDR3 region: CASSSTSRDRGADTQYF. The CDR3 bases are TGTGCCAGCAGCTCAACCTCCCGGGACAGGGGTGCAGATACGCAGTATTTT.

CDR3 region: CATTGLAGPYEQYF. The CDR3 nucleotides read TGTGCCACCACCGGACTAGCGGGACCCTACGAGCAGTACTTC. The chain combines TRBV10-3 with TRBJ2-7; 12 bases agree with TRBD2. J gave up 2 bases and V 10 bases, and 6 bases lay outside the gene matches. Germline values: CDR1 ENHRY, CDR2 SYGVKD. The CDR3 is 14 amino acids.